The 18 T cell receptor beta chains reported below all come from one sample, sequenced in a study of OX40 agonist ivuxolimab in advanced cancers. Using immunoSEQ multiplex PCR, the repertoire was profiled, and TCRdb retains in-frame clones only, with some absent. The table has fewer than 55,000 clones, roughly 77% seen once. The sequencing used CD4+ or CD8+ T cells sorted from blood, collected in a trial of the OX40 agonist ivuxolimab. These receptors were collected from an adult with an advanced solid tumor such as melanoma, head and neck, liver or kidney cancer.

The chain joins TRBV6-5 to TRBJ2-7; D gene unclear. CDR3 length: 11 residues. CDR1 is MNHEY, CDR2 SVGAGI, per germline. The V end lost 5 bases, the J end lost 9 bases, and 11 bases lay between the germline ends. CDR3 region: CASSTPTGQYF. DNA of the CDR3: TGTGCCAGCAGTACCCCCACGGGGCAGTACTTC.

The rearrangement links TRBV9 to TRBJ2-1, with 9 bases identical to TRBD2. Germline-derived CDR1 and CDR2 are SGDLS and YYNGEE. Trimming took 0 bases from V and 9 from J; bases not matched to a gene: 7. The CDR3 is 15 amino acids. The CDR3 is CASSVVLGAGGEQFF. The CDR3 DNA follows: TGTGCCAGCAGCGTAGTCTTGGGAGCGGGGGGTGAGCAGTTCTTC. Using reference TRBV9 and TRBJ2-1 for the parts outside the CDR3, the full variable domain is DSGVTQTPKHLITATGQRVTLRCSPRSGDLSVYWYQQSLDQGLQFLIQYYNGEERAKGNILERFSAQQFPDLHSELNLSSLELGDSALYFCASSVVLGAGGEQFFGPGTRLTVL.

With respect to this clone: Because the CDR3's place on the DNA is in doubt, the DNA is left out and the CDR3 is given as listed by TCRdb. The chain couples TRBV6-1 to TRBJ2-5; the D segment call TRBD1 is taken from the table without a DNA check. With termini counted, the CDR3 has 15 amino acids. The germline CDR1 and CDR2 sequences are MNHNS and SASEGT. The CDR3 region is CASSDEWGTGSPRDF.

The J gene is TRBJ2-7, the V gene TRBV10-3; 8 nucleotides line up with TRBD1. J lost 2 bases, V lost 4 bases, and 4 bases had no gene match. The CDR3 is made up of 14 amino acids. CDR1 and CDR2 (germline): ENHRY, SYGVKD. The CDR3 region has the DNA TGTGCCATCAGTGGAGACAGGGGAACCTACGAGCAGTACTTC. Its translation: CAISGDRGTYEQYF.

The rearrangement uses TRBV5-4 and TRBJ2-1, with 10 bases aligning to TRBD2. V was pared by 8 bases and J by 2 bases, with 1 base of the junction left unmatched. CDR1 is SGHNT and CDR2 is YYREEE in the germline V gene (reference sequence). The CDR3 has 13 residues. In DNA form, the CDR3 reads TGTGCCAGTAGCGGGGGGCCCTACAATGAGCAGTTCTTC. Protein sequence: CASSGGPYNEQFF.

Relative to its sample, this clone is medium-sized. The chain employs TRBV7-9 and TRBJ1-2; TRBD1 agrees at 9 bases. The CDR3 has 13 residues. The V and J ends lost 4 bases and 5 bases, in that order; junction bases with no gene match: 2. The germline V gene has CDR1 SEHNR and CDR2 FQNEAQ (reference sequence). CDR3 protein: CASSSDRGYGYTF. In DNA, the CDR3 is TGTGCCAGCAGCTCCGACAGGGGGTATGGCTACACCTTC.

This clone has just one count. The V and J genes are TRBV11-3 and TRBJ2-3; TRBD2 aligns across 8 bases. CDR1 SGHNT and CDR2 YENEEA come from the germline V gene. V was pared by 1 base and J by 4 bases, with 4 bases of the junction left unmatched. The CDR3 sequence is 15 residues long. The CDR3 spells CASSLVSGGPDTQYF. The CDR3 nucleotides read TGTGCCAGCAGCTTAGTAAGCGGGGGACCAGATACGCAGTATTTT.

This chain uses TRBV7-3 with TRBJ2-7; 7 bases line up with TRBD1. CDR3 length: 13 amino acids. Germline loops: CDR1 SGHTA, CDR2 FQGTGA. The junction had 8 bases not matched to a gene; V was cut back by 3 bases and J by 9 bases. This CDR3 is CASSFSDQGVQYF. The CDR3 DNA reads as TGTGCCAGCAGCTTCTCCGACCAGGGGGTGCAGTACTTC.

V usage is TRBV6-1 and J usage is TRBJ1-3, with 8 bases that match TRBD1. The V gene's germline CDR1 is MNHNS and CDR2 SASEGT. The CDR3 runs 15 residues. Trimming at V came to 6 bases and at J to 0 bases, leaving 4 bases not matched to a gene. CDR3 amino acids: CASRAGTGSGNTIYF. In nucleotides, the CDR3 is TGTGCCAGCAGGGCCGGGACAGGCTCTGGAAACACCATATATTTT.

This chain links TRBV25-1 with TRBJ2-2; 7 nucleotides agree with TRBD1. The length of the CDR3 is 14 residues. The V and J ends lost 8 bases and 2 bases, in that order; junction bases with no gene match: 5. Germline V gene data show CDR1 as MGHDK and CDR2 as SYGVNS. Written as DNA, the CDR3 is TGTGCCAGCTTGGACAGGAGTAACACCGGGGAGCTGTTTTTT. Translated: CASLDRSNTGELFF.

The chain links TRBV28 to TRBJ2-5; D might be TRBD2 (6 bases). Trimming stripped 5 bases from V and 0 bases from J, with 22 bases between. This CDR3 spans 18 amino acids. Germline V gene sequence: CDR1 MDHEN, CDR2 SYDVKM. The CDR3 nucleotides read TGTGCCAGCAGTATCTCCCCATTTGCGGGGTACTACCAAGAGACCCAGTACTTC. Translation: CASSISPFAGYYQETQYF.

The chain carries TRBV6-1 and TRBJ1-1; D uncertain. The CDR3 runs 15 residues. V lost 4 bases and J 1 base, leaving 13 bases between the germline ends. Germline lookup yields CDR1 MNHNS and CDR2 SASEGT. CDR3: CASSGNGLRNTEAFF. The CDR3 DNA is TGTGCCAGCAGTGGTAACGGGCTTCGGAACACTGAAGCTTTCTTT.

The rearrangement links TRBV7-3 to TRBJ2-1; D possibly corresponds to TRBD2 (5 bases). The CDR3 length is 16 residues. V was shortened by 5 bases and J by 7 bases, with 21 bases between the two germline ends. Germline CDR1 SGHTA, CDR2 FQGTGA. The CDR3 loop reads CASSRDGLKFPNEQFF. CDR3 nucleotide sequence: TGTGCCAGCAGCCGAGACGGACTCAAATTTCCAAATGAGCAGTTCTTC.

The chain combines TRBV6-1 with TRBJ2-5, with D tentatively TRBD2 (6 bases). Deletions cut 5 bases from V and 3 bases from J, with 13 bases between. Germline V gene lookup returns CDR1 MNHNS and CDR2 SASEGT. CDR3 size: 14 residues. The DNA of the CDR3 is TGTGCCAGCAGTCCAGGGACTTGGAAAGAGACCCAGTACTTC. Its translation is CASSPGTWKETQYF.

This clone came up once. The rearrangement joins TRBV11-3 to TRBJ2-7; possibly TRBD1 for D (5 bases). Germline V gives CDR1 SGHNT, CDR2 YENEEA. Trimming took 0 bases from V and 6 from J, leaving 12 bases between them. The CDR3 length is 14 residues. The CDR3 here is CASSLDQRGSEQYF. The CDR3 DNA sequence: TGTGCCAGCAGCTTAGATCAAAGGGGATCCGAGCAGTACTTC. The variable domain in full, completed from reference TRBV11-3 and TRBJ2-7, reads EAGVVQSPRYKIIEKKQPVAFWCNPISGHNTLYWYLQNLGQGPELLIRYENEEAVDDSQLPKDRFSAERLKGVDSTLKIQPAELGDSAVYLCASSLDQRGSEQYFGPGTRLTVT.

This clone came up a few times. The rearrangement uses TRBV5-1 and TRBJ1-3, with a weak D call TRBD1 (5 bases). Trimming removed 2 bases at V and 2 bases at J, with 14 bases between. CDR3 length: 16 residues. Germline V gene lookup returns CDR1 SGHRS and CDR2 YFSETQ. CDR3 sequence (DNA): TGCGCCAGCAGCTTACTACTGTCAGGGACTGGAAACACCATATATTTT. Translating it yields CASSLLLSGTGNTIYF. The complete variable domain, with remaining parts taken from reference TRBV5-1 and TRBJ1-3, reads KAGVTQTPRYLIKTRGQQVTLSCSPISGHRSVSWYQQTPGQGLQFLFEYFSETQRNKGNFPGRFSGRQFSNSRSEMNVSTLELGDSALYLCASSLLLSGTGNTIYFGEGSWLTVV.

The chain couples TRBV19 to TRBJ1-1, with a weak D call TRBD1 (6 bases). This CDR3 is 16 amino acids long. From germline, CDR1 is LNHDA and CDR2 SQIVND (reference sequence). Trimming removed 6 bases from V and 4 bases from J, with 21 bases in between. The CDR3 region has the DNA TGTGCCAGTAGGACCTTGGGCGGGGGCGCAGGCACTGAAGCTTTCTTT. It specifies CASRTLGGGAGTEAFF.

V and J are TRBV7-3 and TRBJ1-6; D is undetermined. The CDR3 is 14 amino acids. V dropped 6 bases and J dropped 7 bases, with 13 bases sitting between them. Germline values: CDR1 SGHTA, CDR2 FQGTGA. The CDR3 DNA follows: TGTGCCAGCAGTCAAGGGAGGTCCAATTCACCCCTCCACTTT. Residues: CASSQGRSNSPLHF.